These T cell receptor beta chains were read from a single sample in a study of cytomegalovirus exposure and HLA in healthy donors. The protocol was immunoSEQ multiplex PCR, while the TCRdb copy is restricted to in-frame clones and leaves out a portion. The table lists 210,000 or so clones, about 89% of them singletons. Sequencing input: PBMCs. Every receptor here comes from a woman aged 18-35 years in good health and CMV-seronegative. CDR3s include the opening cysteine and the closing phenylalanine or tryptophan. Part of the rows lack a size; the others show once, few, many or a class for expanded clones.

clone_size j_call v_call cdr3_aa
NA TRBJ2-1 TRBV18 CASSPLAGIDEQFF
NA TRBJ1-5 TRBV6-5 CASRQQVNGPQHF
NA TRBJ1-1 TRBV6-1 CASSPTLTNTEAFF
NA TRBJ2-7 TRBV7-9 CASSHIRGTNEQYF
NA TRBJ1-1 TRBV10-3 CAISESAGNTEAFF
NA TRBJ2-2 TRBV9 CASSVVARSTGELFF
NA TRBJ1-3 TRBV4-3 CASSQAGRGTGNTIYF
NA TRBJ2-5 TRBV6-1 CASSIRVLYETQYF
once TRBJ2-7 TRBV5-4 CASSLSGVLPYEQYF
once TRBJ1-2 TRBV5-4 CASSLSVAGLLHGYTF
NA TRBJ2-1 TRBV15 CATSREAGLVDNEQFF
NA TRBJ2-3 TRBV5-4 CASSLKLGLAGVTDTQYF
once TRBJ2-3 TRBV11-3 CASSLDRKDTQYF
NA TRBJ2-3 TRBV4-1 CASSQVEDADTQYF
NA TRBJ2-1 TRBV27 CASSNHRVPLYNEQFF
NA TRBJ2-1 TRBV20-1 CSAASYNEQFF
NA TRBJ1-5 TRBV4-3 CASSQDPGNQPQHF
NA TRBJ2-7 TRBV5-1 CASSSIPGSLRPYEQYF
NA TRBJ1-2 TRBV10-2 CASSSGTNYGYTF
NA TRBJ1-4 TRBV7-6 CASSPRDRGATNEKLFF
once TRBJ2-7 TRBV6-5 CASSAGTGLYEQYF
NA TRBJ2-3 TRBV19 CASKARGTDTQYF
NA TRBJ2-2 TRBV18 CASSLGSGELFF
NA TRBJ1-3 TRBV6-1 CASSEGLISGNTIYF
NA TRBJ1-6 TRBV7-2 CASSLNGGLHF
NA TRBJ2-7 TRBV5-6 CASSLGDSSYEQYF
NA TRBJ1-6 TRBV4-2 CASSRDRGYNSPLHF
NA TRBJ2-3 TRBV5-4 CASSLEMDGSGGGRPDTQYF